This T cell receptor beta chain was found in a study of OX40 agonist ivuxolimab in advanced cancers. Whole-study results and caveats: Some patients who did not respond also had low normalized T-cell clonal expansion. On average, CD8+ T cells showed a greater number of expanded clones than CD4+.

Sampling times: baseline, cycle 4 day 1, cycle 7 day 1. Remarks on this clone: The antigen is not known.

TCRdb's copy holds only in-frame clones and misses some; the assay was immunoSEQ multiplex PCR. The table shows 35,000 to 40,000 clones, with 92% occurring only once. Germline-derived CDR1 and CDR2 are LNHDA and SQIVND (reference sequence). This CDR3 is built from 15 residues. The ends were cut back, 3 bases at V and 7 bases at J, with 16 bases in the middle. The origin of this receptor is an adult with an advanced solid tumor such as melanoma, head and neck, liver or kidney cancer. The sample was CD4+ or CD8+ T cells sorted from blood, taken in a trial of the OX40 agonist ivuxolimab. The chain uses TRBV19 and TRBJ2-1, with D possibly called TRBD1 or TRBD2 (6 bases each). CDR3 sequence reads: CASSMEGGQRNEQFF. The CDR3 nucleotides read TGTGCCAGTAGTATGGAGGGGGGCCAGCGAAATGAGCAGTTCTTC.